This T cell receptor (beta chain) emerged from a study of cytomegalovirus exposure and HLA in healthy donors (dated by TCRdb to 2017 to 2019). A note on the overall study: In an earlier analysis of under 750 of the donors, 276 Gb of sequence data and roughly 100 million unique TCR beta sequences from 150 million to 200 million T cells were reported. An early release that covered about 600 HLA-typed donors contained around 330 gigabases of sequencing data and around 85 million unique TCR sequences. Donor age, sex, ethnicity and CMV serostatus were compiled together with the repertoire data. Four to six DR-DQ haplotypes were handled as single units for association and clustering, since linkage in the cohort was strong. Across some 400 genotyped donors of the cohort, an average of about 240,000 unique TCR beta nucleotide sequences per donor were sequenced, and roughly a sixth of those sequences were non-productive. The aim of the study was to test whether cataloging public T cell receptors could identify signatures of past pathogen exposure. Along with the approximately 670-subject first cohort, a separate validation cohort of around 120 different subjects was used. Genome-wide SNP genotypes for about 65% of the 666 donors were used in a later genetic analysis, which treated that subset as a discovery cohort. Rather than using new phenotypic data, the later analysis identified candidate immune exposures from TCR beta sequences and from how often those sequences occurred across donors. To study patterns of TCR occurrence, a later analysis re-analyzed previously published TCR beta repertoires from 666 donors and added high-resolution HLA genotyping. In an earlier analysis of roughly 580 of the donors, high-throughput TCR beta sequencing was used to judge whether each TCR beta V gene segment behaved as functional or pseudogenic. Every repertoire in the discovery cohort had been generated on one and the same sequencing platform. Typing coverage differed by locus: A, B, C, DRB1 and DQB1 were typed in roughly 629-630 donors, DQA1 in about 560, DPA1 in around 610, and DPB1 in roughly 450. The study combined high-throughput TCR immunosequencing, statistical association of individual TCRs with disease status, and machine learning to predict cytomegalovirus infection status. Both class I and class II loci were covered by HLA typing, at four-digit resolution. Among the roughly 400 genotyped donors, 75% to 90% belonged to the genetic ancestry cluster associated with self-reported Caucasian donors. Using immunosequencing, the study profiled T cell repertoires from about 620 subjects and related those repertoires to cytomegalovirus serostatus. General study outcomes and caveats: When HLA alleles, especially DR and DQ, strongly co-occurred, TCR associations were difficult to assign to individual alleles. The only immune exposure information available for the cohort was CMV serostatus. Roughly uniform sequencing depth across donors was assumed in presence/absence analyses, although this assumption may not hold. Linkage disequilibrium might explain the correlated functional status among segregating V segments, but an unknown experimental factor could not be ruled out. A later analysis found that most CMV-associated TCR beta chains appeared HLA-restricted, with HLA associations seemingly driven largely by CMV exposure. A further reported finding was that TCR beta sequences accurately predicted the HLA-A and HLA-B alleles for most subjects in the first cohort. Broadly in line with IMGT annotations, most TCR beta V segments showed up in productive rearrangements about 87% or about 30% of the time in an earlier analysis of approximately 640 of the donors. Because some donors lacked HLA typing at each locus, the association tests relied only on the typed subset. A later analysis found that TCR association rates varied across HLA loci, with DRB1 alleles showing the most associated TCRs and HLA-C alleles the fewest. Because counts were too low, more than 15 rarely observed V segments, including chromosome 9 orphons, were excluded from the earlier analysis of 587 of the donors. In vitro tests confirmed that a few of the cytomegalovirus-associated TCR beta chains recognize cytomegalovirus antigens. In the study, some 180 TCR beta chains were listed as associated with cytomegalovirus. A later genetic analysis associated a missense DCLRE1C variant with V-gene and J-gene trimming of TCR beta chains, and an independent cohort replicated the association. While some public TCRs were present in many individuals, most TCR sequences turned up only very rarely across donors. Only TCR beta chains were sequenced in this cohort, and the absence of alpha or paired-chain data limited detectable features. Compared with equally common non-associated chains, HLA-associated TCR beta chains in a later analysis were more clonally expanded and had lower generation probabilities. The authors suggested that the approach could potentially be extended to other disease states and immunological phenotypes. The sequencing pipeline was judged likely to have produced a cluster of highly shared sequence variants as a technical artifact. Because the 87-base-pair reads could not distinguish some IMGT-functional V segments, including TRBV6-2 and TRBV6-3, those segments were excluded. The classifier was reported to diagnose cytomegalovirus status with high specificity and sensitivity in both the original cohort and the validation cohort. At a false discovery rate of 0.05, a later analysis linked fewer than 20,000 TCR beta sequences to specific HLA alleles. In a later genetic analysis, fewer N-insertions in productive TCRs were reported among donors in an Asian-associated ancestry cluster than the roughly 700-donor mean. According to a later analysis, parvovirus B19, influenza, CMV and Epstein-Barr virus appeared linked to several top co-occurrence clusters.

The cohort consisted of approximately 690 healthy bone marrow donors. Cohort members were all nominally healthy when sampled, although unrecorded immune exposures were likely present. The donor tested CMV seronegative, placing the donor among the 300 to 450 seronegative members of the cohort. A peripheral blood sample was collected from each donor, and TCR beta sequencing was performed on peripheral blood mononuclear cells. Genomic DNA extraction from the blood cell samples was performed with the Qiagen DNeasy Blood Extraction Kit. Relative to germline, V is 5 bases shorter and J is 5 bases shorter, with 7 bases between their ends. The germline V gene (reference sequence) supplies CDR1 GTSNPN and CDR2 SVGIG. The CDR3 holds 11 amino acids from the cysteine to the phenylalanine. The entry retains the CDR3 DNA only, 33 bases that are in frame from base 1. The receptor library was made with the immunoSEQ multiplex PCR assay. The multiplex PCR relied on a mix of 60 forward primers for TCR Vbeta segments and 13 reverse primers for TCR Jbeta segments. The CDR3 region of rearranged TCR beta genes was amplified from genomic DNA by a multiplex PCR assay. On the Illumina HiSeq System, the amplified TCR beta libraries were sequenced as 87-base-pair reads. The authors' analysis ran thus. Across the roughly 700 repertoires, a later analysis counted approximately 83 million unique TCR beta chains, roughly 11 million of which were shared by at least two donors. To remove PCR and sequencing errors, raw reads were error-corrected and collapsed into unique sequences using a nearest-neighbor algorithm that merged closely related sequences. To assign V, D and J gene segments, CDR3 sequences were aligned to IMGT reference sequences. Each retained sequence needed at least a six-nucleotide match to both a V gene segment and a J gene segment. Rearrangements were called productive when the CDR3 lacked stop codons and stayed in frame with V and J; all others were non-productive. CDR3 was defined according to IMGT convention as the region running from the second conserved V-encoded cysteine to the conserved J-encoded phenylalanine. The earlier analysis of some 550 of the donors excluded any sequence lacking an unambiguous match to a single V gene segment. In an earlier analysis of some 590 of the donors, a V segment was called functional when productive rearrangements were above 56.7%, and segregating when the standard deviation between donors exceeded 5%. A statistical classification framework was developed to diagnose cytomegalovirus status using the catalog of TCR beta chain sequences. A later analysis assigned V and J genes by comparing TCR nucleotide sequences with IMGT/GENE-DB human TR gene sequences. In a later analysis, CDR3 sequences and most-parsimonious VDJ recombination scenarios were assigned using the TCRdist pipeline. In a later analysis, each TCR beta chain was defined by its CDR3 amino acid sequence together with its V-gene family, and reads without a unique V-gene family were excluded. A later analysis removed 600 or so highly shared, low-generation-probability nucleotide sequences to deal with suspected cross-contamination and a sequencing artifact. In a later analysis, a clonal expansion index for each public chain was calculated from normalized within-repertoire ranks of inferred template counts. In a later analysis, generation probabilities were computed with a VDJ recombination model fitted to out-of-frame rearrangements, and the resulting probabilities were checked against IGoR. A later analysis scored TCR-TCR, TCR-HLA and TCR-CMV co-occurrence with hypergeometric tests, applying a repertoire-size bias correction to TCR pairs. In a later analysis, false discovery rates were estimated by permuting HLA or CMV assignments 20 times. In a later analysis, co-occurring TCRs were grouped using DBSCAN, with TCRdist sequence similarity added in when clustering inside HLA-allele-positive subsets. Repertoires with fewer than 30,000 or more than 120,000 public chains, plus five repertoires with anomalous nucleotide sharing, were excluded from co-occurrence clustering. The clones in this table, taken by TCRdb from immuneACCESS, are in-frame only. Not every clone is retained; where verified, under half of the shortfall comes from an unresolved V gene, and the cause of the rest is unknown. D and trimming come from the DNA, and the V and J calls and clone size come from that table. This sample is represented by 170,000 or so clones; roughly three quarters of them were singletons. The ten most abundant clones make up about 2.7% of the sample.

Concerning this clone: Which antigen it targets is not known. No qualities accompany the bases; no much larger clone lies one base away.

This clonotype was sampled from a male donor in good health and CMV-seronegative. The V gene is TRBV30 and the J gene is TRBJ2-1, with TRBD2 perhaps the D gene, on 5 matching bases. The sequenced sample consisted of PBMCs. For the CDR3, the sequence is CAWGLNNEQFF. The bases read TGTGCCTGGGGACTTAACAATGAGCAGTTCTTC.